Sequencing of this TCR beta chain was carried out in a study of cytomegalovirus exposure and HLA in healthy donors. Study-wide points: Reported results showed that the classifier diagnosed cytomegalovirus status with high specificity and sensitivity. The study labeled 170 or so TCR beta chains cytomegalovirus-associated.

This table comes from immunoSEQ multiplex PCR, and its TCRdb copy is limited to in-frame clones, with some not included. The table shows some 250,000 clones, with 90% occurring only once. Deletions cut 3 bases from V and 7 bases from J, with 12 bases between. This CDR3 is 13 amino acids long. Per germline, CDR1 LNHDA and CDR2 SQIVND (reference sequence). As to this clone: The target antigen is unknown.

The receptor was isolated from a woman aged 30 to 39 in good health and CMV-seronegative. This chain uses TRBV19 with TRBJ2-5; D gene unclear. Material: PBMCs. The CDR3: CASSIADSGTQYF. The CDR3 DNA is TGTGCCAGTAGTATTGCAGACTCAGGGACCCAGTACTTC.